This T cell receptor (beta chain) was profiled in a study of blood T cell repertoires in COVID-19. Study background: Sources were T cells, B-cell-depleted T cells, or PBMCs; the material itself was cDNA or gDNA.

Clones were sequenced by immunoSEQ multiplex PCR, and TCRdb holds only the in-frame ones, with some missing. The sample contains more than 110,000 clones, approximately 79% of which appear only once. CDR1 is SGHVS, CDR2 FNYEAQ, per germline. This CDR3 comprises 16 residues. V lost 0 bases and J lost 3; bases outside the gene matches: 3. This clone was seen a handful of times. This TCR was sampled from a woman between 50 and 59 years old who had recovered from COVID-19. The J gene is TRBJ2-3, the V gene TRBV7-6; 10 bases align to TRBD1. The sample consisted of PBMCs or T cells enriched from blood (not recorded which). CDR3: CASSLAPGQGTDTQYF. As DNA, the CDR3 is TGTGCCAGCAGCTTAGCGCCGGGACAGGGGACAGATACGCAGTATTTT.